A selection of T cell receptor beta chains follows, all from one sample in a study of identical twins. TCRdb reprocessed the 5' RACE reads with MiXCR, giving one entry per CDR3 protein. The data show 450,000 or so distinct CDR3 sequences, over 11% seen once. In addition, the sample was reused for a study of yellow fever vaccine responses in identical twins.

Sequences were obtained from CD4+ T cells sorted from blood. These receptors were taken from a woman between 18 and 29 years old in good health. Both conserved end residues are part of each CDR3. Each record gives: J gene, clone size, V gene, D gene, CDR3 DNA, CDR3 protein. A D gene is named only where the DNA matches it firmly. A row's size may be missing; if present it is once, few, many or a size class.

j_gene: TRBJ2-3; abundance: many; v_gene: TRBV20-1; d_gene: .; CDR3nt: TGCAGTGCGAGAAGAGGGGCAACAGATACGCAGTATTTT; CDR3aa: CSARRGATDTQYF
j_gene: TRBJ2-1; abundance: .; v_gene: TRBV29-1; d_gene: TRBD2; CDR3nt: TGCAGCGCTGTAGCGGGGAGTGTTGAGCAGTTCTTC; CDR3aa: CSAVAGSVEQFF
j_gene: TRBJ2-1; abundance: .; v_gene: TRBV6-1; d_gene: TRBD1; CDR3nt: TGTGCCAGCAGAAACACAGGGGGCTCCTACAATGAGCAGTTCTTC; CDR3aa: CASRNTGGSYNEQFF
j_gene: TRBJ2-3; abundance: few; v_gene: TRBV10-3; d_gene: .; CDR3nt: TGTGCCACCGAGGCCCCTAGCACAGATACGCAGTATTTT; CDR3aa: CATEAPSTDTQYF
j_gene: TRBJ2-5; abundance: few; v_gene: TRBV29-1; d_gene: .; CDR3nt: TGCAGCGTTGGGGGGGCGCAAAATAGAGGGCAAGAGACCCAGTACTTC; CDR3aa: CSVGGAQNRGQETQYF
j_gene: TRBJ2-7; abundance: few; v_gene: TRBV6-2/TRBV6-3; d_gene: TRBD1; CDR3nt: TGTGCCAGCAGTTCGATCACAGGGGCAACCTACGAGCAGTACTTC; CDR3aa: CASSSITGATYEQYF
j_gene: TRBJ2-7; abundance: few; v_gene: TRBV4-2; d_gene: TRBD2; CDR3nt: TGTGCCAGCAGCCAAGACCTTGGGACTAGCGGGAGACCTTTCTACGAGCAGTACTTC; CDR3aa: CASSQDLGTSGRPFYEQYF
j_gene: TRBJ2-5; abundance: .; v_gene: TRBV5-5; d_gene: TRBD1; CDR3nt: TGTGCCAGCAGCTTCGGGGACAGGGGGAGTTCGGCAGAGACCCAGTACTTC; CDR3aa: CASSFGDRGSSAETQYF
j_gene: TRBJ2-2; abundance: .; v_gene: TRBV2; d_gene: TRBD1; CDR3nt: TGTGCCAGCAGTGAAGCGCTGCTCGTGCAGGGGGACACCGGGGAGCTGTTTTTT; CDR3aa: CASSEALLVQGDTGELFF
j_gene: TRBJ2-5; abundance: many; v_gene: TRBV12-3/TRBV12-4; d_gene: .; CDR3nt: TGTGCCAGCAGTTTCCCAGGAATAACCCAGTACTTC; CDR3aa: CASSFPGITQYF
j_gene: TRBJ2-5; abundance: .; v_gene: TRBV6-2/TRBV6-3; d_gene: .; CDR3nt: TGTGCCACCCGAAGGGCGGAGACCCAGTACTTC; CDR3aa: CATRRAETQYF
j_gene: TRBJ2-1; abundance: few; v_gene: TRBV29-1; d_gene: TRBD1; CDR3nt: TGCAGCGTCGGAGGGGGGACAGGGCACAATGAGCAGTTCTTC; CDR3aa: CSVGGGTGHNEQFF
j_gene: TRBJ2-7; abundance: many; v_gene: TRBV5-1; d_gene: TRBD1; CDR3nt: TGCGCCAGCAGCTTGGCTCCGGGACAGGCCTACGAGCAGTACTTC; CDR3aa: CASSLAPGQAYEQYF
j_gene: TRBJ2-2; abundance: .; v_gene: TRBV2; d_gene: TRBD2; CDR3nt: TGTGCCAGCAGTGAGGCGGGAGCGAACACCGGGGAGCTGTTTTTT; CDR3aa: CASSEAGANTGELFF
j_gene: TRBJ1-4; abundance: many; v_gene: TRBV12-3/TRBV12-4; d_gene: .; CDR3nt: TGTGCCAGCAGTTTTATCAATGAAAAACTGTTTTTT; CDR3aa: CASSFINEKLFF
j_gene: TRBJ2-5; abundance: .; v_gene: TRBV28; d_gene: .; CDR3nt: TGTGCCACCTGGGGGCAAGGTGAAGAGACCCAGTACTTC; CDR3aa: CATWGQGEETQYF
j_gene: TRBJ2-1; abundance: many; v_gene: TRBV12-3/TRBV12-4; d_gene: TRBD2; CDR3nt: TGTGCCAGCAGTTTGAGCGGGACTAACAATGAGCAGTTCTTC; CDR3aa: CASSLSGTNNEQFF
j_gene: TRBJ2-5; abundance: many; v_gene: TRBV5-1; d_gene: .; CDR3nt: TGCGCCAGCAGCTTGTTGAGTGGCGGTCGGGAGACCCAGTACTTC; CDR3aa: CASSLLSGGRETQYF
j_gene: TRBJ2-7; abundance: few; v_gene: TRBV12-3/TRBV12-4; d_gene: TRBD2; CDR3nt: TGTGCCAGCAGTATTGGGACTAGCGGTTACGAGCAGTACTTC; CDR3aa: CASSIGTSGYEQYF
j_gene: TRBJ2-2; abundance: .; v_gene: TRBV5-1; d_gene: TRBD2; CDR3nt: TGCGCCAGCAGCTTGGCGACTAGCGGGAGATTCGGGGAGCTGTTTTTT; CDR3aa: CASSLATSGRFGELFF
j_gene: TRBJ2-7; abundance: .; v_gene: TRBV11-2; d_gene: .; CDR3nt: TGTGCCAGCAGCTCAAACAGGGCGGGGGAGCAGTACTTC; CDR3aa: CASSSNRAGEQYF
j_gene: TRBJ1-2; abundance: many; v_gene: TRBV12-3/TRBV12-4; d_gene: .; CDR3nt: TGTGCCAGCAGTCCCGCAAGTGCGGTCGGCGGCTACACCTTC; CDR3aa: CASSPASAVGGYTF
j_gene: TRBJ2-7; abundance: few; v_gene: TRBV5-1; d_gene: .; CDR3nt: TGCGCCAGCAGCTTCGAGTTAGGGTTCGGCGAGCAGTACTTC; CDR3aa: CASSFELGFGEQYF
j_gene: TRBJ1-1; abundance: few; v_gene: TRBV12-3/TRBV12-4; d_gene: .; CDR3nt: TGTGCCAGCAGTTTCGCCCCCGGGTCGACGGAGACTGAAGCTTTCTTT; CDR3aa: CASSFAPGSTETEAFF
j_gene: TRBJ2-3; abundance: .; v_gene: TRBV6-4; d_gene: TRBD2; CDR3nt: TGTGCCAGCAGTGAAGCGGGAGGGCCATCAGATACGCAGTATTTT; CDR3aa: CASSEAGGPSDTQYF
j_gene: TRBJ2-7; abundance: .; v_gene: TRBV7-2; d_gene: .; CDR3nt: TGTGCCAGCAGCTTCAGGGAGAGGAGCGAGCAGTACTTC; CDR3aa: CASSFRERSEQYF
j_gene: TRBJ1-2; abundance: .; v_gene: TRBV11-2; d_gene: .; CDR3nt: TGTGCCAGCAGCGTACCCGGGGCCTCTAGTTATGGCTACACCTTC; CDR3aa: CASSVPGASSYGYTF
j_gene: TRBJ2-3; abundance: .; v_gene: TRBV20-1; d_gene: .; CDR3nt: TGCAGTGCTACCAAGGGAGGCAGCTATAGCACAGATACGCAGTATTTT; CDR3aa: CSATKGGSYSTDTQYF
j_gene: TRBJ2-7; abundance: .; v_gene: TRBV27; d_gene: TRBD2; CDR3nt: TGTGCCAGTCGAAGCGGGGCCTTCTCCTACGAGCAGTACTTC; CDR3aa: CASRSGAFSYEQYF
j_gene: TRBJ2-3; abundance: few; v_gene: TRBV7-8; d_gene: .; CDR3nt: TGTGCCAGCAGCTTAGCGAGGGGGGGGCAGTATTTT; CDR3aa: CASSLARGGQYF
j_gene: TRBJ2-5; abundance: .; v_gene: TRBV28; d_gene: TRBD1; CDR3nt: TGTGCCAGCAATCCAGGGGGACAAGAGACCCAGTACTTC; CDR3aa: CASNPGGQETQYF
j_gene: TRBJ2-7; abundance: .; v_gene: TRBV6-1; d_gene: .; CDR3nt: TGTGCCAGCAGTGAAGGAGGGCTTAGGGCCTACGAGCAGTACTTC; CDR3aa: CASSEGGLRAYEQYF
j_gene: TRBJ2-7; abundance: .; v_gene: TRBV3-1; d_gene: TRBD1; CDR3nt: TGTGCCAGCAGCCGCACCGCGACAGGGAACGAGCAGTACTTC; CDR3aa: CASSRTATGNEQYF
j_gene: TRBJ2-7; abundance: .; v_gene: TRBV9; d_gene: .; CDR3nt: TGTGCCAGCAGCGTAGGAGTGGGAAGCTCCTACGAGCAGTACTTC; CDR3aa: CASSVGVGSSYEQYF
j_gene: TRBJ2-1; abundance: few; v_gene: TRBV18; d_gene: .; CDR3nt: TGTGCCAGCTCACCACTGACCTCTAGCTCCTACAATGAGCAGTTCTTC; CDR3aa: CASSPLTSSSYNEQFF
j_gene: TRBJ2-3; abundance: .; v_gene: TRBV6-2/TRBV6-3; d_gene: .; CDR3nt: TGTGCCAGCAGTTACTGGGCTACAGGGCAAGATACGCAGTATTTT; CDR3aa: CASSYWATGQDTQYF
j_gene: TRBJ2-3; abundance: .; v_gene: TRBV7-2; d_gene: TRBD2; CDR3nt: TGTGCCAGCAGCTTATTAGCGGGAGTCCCAGATACGCAGTATTTT; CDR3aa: CASSLLAGVPDTQYF
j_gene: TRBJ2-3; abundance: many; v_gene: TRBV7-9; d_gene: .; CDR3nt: TGTGCCAGCAGCGCCTCCAGGGCGGATACGCAGTATTTT; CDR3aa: CASSASRADTQYF
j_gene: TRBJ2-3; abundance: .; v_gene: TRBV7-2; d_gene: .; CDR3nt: TGTGCCAGCAGCTCAGGGCCCAGGGCGGCTAGCACAGATACGCAGTATTTT; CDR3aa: CASSSGPRAASTDTQYF
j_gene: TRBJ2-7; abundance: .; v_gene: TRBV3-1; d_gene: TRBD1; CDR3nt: TGTGCCAGCAGCCACCCTACCGGGGACAGGGGGCGCAAGGGGCAGTACTTC; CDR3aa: CASSHPTGDRGRKGQYF
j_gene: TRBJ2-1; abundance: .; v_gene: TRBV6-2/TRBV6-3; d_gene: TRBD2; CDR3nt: TGTGCCAGCAGTTGGGGGGGTGCCCCCAATGAGCAGTTCTTC; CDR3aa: CASSWGGAPNEQFF
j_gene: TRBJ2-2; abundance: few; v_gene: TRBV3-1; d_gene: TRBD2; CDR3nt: TGTGCCAGCAGCCGGACTAGCGGGACGCAGAACACCGGGGAGCTGTTTTTT; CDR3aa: CASSRTSGTQNTGELFF
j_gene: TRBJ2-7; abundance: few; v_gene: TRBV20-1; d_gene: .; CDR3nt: TGCAGTGCTAGGGATTCCCTCAGGGCCAAGGTCTACGAGCAGTACTTC; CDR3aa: CSARDSLRAKVYEQYF